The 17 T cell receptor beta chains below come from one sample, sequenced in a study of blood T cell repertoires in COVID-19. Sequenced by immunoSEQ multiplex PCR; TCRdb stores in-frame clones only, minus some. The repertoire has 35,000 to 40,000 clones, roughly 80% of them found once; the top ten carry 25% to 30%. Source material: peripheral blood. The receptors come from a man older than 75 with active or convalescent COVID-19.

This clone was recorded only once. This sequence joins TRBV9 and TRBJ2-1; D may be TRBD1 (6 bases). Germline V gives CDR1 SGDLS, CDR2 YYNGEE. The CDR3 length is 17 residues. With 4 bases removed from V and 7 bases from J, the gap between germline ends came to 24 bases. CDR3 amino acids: CASSPHHRVQFRNEQFF. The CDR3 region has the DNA TGTGCCAGCAGCCCCCACCACAGGGTTCAATTTAGGAATGAGCAGTTCTTC.

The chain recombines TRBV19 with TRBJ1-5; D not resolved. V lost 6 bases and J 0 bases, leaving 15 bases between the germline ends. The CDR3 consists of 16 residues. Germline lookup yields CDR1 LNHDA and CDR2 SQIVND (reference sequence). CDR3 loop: CASSISEGLSNQPQHF. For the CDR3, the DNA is TGTGCCAGTAGCATCAGTGAGGGCCTTAGCAATCAGCCCCAGCATTTT.

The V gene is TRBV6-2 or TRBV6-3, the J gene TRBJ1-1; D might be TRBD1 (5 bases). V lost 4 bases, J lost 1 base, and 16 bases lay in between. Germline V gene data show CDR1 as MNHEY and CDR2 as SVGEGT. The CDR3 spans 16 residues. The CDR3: CASSLKYGGTNTEAFF. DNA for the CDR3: TGTGCCAGCAGTTTAAAATACGGGGGGACGAACACTGAAGCTTTCTTT.

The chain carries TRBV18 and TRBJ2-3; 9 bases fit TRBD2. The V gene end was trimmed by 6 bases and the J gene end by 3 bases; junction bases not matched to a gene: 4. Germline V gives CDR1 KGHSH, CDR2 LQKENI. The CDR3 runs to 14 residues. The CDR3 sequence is CASSAGGKTDTQYF. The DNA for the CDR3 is TGTGCCAGCTCGGCGGGGGGGAAGACAGATACGCAGTATTTT.

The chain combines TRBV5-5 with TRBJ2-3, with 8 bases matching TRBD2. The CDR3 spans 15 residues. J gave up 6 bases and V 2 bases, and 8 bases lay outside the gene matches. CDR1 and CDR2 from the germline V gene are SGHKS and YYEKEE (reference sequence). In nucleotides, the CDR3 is TGTGCCAGCAGCTTTGCAGTGAGCGGGAGTGATACGCAGTATTTT. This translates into CASSFAVSGSDTQYF.

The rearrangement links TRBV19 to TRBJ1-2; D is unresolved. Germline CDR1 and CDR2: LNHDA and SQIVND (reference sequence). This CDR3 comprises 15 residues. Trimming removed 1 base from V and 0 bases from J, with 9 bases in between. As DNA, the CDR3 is TGTGCCAGTAGTATAGGAACACAGCCTAACTATGGCTACACCTTC. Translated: CASSIGTQPNYGYTF. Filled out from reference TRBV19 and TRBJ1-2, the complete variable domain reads DGGITQSPKYLFRKEGQNVTLSCEQNLNHDAMYWYRQDPGQGLRLIYYSQIVNDFQKGDIAEGYSVSREKKESFPLTVTSAQKNPTAFYLCASSIGTQPNYGYTFGSGTRLTVV.

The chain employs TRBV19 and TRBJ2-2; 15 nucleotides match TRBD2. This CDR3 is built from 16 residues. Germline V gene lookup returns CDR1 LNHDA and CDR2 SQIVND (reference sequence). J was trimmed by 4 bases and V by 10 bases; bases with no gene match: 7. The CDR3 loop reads CATYRGLAGGTGELFF. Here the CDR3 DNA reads TGTGCCACCTATAGGGGACTAGCGGGAGGCACCGGGGAGCTGTTTTTT.

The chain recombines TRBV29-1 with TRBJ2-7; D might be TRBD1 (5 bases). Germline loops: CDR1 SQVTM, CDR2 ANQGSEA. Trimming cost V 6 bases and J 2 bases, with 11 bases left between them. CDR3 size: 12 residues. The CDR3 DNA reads TGCAGCGTCGTTAAAGGGGCCTACGAGCAGTACTTC. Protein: CSVVKGAYEQYF.

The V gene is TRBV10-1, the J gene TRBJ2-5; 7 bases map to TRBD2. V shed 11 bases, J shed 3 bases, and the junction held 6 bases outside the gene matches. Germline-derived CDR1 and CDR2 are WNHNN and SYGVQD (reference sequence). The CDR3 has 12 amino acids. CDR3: CAPQAGKETQYF. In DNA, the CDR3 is TGCGCCCCTCAAGCGGGAAAAGAGACCCAGTACTTC.

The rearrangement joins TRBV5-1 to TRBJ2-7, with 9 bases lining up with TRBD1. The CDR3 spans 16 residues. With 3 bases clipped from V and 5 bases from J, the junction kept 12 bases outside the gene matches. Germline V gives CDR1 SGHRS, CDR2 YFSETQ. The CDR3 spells CASSSRTGTGMHEQYF. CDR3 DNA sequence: TGCGCCAGCAGCTCGAGAACCGGGACAGGGATGCACGAGCAGTACTTC.

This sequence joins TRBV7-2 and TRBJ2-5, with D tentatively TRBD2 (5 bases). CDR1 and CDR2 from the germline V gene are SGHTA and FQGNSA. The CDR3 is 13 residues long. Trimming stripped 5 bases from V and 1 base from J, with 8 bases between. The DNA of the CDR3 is TGTGCCAGCAGCAGCGGCCTCCAAGAGACCCAGTACTTC. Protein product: CASSSGLQETQYF. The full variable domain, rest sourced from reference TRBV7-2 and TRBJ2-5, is GAGVSQSPSNKVTEKGKDVELRCDPISGHTALYWYRQSLGQGLEFLIYFQGNSAPDKSGLPSDRFSAERTGGSVSTLTIQRTQQEDSAVYLCASSSGLQETQYFGPGTRLLVL.

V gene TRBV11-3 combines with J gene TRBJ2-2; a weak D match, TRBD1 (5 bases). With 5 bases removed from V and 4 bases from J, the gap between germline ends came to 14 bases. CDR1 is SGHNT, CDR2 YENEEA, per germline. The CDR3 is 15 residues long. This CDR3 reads CASSLGQEGTGELFF. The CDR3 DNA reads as TGTGCCAGCAGCCTGGGGCAAGAAGGCACCGGGGAGCTGTTTTTT.

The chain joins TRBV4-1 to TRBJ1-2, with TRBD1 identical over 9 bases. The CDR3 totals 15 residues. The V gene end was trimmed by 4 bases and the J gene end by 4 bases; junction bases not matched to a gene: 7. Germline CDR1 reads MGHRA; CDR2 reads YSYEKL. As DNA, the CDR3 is TGCGCCAGCAGCCCTACTACAGGGGGCAGCTATGGCTACACCTTC. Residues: CASSPTTGGSYGYTF.

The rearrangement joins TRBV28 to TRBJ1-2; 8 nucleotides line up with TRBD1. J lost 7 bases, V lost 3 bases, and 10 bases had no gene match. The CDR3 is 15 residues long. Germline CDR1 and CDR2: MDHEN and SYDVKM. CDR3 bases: TGTGCCAGCAGTTTGATTGGGGCAGGGGGCCGTGGCTACACCTTC. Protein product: CASSLIGAGGRGYTF.

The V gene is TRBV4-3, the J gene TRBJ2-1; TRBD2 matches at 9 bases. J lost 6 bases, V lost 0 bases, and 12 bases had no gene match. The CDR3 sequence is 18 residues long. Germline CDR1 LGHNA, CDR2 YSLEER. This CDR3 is CASSQDLAGGLLSNEQFF. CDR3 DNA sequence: TGCGCCAGCAGCCAAGATCTCGCGGGAGGGCTTCTTTCCAATGAGCAGTTCTTC.

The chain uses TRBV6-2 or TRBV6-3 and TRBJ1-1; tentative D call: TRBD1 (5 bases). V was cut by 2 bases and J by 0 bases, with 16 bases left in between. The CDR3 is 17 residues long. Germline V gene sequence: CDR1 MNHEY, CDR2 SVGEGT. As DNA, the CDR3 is TGTGCCAGCAGTTACGGGCCAGGGAGGGCTCTGAACACTGAAGCTTTCTTT. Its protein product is CASSYGPGRALNTEAFF.

The CDR3 loop reads CASLRTPGGTDTQYF. CDR3 coding DNA: TGTGCCAGCCTTCGGACCCCAGGAGGGACAGATACGCAGTATTTT. The chain carries TRBV6-5 and TRBJ2-3; D may be TRBD2 (6 bases). The V gene's germline CDR1 is MNHEY and CDR2 SVGAGI. Trimming stripped 8 bases from V and 3 bases from J, with 18 bases between. This CDR3 has 15 amino acids.